The 26 T cell receptor beta chains given below trace back to one sample, sequenced in a study of identical twins. In TCRdb, the 5' RACE reads were re-called with MiXCR into one record per CDR3 protein. The sample has a few hundred thousand distinct CDR3 sequences, over 8.5% seen once. The same sample was also studied in work on yellow fever vaccine responses in identical twins.

Sequenced input: PBMCs. The receptors come from a woman under 30 in good health.

This chain joins TRBV18 and TRBJ2-7, with no clear D. V was pared by 1 base and J by 2 bases, with 12 bases between. Germline V lookup: CDR1 KGHSH, CDR2 LQKENI. This CDR3 spans 15 amino acids. DNA of the CDR3: TGTGCCAGCTCACCACGGTCAGGCGGACCCTACGAGCAGTACTTC. Translation: CASSPRSGGPYEQYF.

This clonotype has at least ten counts. The rearrangement uses TRBV25-1 and TRBJ2-7; 8 bases map to TRBD2. Trimming removed 10 bases from V and 2 bases from J; junction bases left unmatched: 7. This CDR3 comprises 13 residues. Per germline, CDR1 MGHDK and CDR2 SYGVNS. CDR3 in DNA: TGTGCCACCGGGGGGGGAGGAGCCTACGAGCAGTACTTC. This gives the protein CATGGGGAYEQYF.

The chain employs TRBV10-3 and TRBJ2-7; 8 bases match TRBD2. The CDR3 contains 14 residues. Losses at the gene ends were 10 bases for V and 0 bases for J; bases not matched to a gene: 8. Germline V gene sequence: CDR1 ENHRY, CDR2 SYGVKD. The CDR3 bases are TGTGCCAGCGGGCGGGGGGAGAGCTCCTACGAGCAGTACTTC. Translated, it gives CASGRGESSYEQYF.

The rearrangement uses TRBV27 and TRBJ1-2; D gene unclear. V was trimmed by 0 bases and J by 4 bases, leaving 15 bases between them. Germline CDR1 MNHEY, CDR2 SMNVEV (reference sequence). CDR3 size: 16 residues. CDR3 nucleotides: TGTGCCAGCAGTTTATCAGGAGCGGTGGCCCTCTATGGCTACACCTTC. Translation gives CASSLSGAVALYGYTF.

This clonotype turned up a few times. The chain employs TRBV28 and TRBJ1-2; possibly TRBD1 for D (5 bases). This CDR3 is 15 amino acids long. The germline V gene encodes CDR1 MDHEN and CDR2 SYDVKM. Trimming cost V 5 bases and J 3 bases, with 16 bases left between them. In DNA, the CDR3 is TGTGCCAGCAGTAATTCAGGAGGGGACTACTATGGCTACACCTTC. This sequence encodes CASSNSGGDYYGYTF.

This clonotype was counted ten times or more. Relative to the germline gene, one junction end is altered; a read error may explain this. This chain uses TRBV2 with TRBJ2-1; D possibly corresponds to TRBD1 (6 bases). CDR1 and CDR2 (germline): SNHLY, FYNNEI. The CDR3 loop spans 15 amino acids. The CDR3 reads CASSARGWESDYGIF. CDR3 DNA sequence: TGTGCCAGCAGTGCCAGGGGTTGGGAGTCCGATTACGGAATCTTC.

The chain links TRBV7-2 to TRBJ2-7; 11 nucleotides agree with TRBD1. Germline CDR1 SGHTA, CDR2 FQGNSA. The CDR3 is 15 amino acids. J was trimmed by 1 base and V by 5 bases; bases with no gene match: 4. The CDR3 reads CASSRTGGFSYEQYF. CDR3 coding DNA: TGTGCCAGCAGCCGGACAGGGGGCTTTTCCTACGAGCAGTACTTC.

This clonotype showed up just a few times. This chain links TRBV14 with TRBJ2-7; the D gene is possibly TRBD1 (7 bases). The length of the CDR3 is 17 residues. The V and J ends lost 0 bases and 11 bases respectively, with 26 bases between them. CDR1 SGHDN and CDR2 FVKESK come from the germline V gene. CDR3 amino acids: CASSQERMAGGYRLEYF. DNA for the CDR3: TGTGCCAGCAGCCAAGAGAGGATGGCAGGGGGGTACAGGTTGGAGTACTTC.

This clonotype showed up many times. This chain joins TRBV27 and TRBJ2-2, with TRBD1 matching 8 bases. V lost 3 bases and J lost 3; bases outside the gene matches: 12. Germline CDR1 and CDR2: MNHEY and SMNVEV (reference sequence). The length of the CDR3 is 18 residues. CDR3 region: CASSFYSPGQGDTGELFF. The CDR3 bases are TGTGCCAGCAGTTTTTATTCCCCCGGACAGGGCGACACCGGGGAGCTGTTTTTT.

This clonotype was picked up a small number of times. The genes are TRBV5-1 and TRBJ2-1; a weak D match, TRBD2 (5 bases). The CDR3 spans 16 residues. CDR1 is SGHRS, CDR2 YFSETQ, per germline. Trimming pared 0 bases from V and 5 bases from J, leaving 15 bases between. The CDR3 loop reads CASSLVARGQDNEQFF. CDR3 nucleotides: TGCGCCAGCAGCTTGGTCGCCCGCGGGCAAGACAATGAGCAGTTCTTC.

The chain combines TRBV7-9 with TRBJ1-1; 7 bases map to TRBD1. With 3 bases clipped from V and 7 bases from J, the junction kept 5 bases outside the gene matches. This CDR3 region has 13 residues. Germline V gives CDR1 SEHNR, CDR2 FQNEAQ (reference sequence). The CDR3 sequence is CASSLEGQFEAFF. Here the CDR3 DNA reads TGTGCCAGCAGCTTGGAGGGACAGTTTGAAGCTTTCTTT.

The table lists this clonotype with many counts. V usage is TRBV7-9 and J usage is TRBJ2-1, with D perhaps matching TRBD2 (5 bases). Trimming shortened V by 4 bases and J by 7 bases, and 14 bases separated the two germline ends. The CDR3 totals 14 residues. From germline, CDR1 is SEHNR and CDR2 FQNEAQ (reference sequence). CDR3 amino acids: CASSYLGTGNEQFF. As DNA, the CDR3 is TGTGCCAGCAGCTACCTGGGAACGGGGAATGAGCAGTTCTTC.

This clonotype was counted only a few times. V is TRBV6-1 and J is TRBJ2-1; TRBD2 aligns across 8 bases. The ends lost 6 bases at V and 2 bases at J; junction bases unmatched: 9. The CDR3 runs 16 residues. The germline V gene has CDR1 MNHNS and CDR2 SASEGT. The CDR3 DNA reads TGTGCCAGCAGCCAGGGACTAGGGGCCCCCTACAATGAGCAGTTCTTC. Amino acid sequence: CASSQGLGAPYNEQFF.

The sample holds many counts of this clonotype. The chain employs TRBV7-3 and TRBJ2-1; no definite D call. Germline V CDR1 and CDR2: SGHTA, FQGTGA. Trimming stripped 6 bases from V and 4 bases from J, with 16 bases between. The CDR3 is 15 residues long. The CDR3 nucleotides read TGTGCCAGCAGTCGCTCGGCATCGGATTACAATGAGCAGTTCTTC. Translation gives CASSRSASDYNEQFF. Using reference TRBV7-3 and TRBJ2-1 for the parts outside the CDR3, the full variable domain is GAGVSQTPSNKVTEKGKYVELRCDPISGHTALYWYRQSLGQGPEFLIYFQGTGAADDSGLPNDRFFAVRPEGSVSTLKIQRTERGDSAVYLCASSRSASDYNEQFFGPGTRLTVL.

This clonotype has a count of ten or more. The J gene is TRBJ1-5, the V gene TRBV6-1; 7 nucleotides align to TRBD1. Germline V gene data show CDR1 as MNHNS and CDR2 as SASEGT. V lost 6 bases, J lost 3 bases, and 5 bases stayed unmatched. This CDR3 region has 14 residues. As DNA, the CDR3 is TGTGCCAGCAGACGACAGGGAAACAATCAGCCCCAGCATTTT. It encodes CASRRQGNNQPQHF.

This clonotype came up a few times. This sequence joins TRBV10-3 and TRBJ2-7, with TRBD2 matching over 10 bases. CDR1 ENHRY and CDR2 SYGVKD come from the germline V gene. The CDR3 is 13 residues long. V gave up 11 bases and J gave up 4 bases; unmatched junction bases: 8. CDR3 in amino acids: CAALAGDGYEQYF. In nucleotides, the CDR3 is TGTGCCGCCCTAGCGGGAGATGGATACGAGCAGTACTTC.

This chain connects TRBV2 to TRBJ2-3; no clear D. Trimming removed 6 bases from V and 5 bases from J, with 9 bases in between. The germline CDR1 and CDR2 sequences are SNHLY and FYNNEI. CDR3 length: 12 residues. DNA for the CDR3: TGTGCCAGCAGGTCCGCCGAAGATACGCAGTATTTT. Translation gives CASRSAEDTQYF.

This clonotype was observed a few times. The chain employs TRBV20-1 and TRBJ2-5; 7 nucleotides match TRBD1. The germline V gene encodes CDR1 DFQATT and CDR2 SNEGSKA (reference sequence). The J segment lost 4 bases and the V segment lost 8 bases, leaving 7 bases of the junction unmatched. The CDR3 contains 12 residues. CDR3 sequence reads: CSIAPGGETQYF. CDR3 in DNA: TGCAGTATAGCCCCAGGGGGAGAGACCCAGTACTTC.

This clonotype has a count of ten or more. The chain employs TRBV10-2 and TRBJ1-2; no clear D gene. The ends were cut back, 6 bases at V and 5 bases at J, with 19 bases in the middle. Germline CDR1 and CDR2: WSHSY and SAAADI. This CDR3 is 15 amino acids long. The DNA of the CDR3 is TGCGCCAGCAGCCCAATTTGGACTGCTGATTATGGCTACACCTTC. Residues: CASSPIWTADYGYTF.

This clonotype was counted many times. The genes are TRBV7-8 and TRBJ2-3, with D perhaps matching TRBD1 (5 bases). The CDR3 consists of 16 residues. V was trimmed by 2 bases and J by 2 bases, leaving 14 bases between them. Germline assignment: CDR1 SGHVS and CDR2 FQNEAQ. CDR3 bases: TGTGCCAGCAGCTTACACAGGCGTCCCTACACAGATACGCAGTATTTT. Its translation is CASSLHRRPYTDTQYF. Together with reference TRBV7-8 and TRBJ2-3, the CDR3 gives the full variable domain: GAGVSQSPRYKVAKRGQDVALRCDPISGHVSLFWYQQALGQGPEFLTYFQNEAQLDKSGLPSDRFFAERPEGSVSTLKIQRTQQEDSAVYLCASSLHRRPYTDTQYFGPGTRLTVL.

There are a few counts of this clonotype. This chain joins TRBV7-2 and TRBJ2-3; D unresolved. CDR1 and CDR2 from the germline V gene are SGHTA and FQGNSA. This CDR3 has 15 amino acids. Trimming stripped 0 bases from V and 3 bases from J, with 10 bases between. DNA for the CDR3: TGTGCCAGCAGCTTAGCCTGGGAAAGAACAGATACGCAGTATTTT. Residues: CASSLAWERTDTQYF.

This chain uses TRBV10-3 with TRBJ2-1, with TRBD1 matching over 12 bases. CDR1 is ENHRY and CDR2 is SYGVKD in the germline V gene. This CDR3 spans 20 amino acids. J was trimmed by 0 bases and V by 6 bases; bases with no gene match: 15. The CDR3 DNA is TGTGCCATCAGCTTTATCGGGACAGGGGGCGACCAAAGCTCCTACAATGAGCAGTTCTTC. Its protein is CAISFIGTGGDQSSYNEQFF.

The chain recombines TRBV11-3 with TRBJ1-5; D not resolved. CDR1 and CDR2 from the germline V gene are SGHNT and YENEEA. Trimming cost V 3 bases and J 11 bases, with 26 bases left between them. This CDR3 is 17 amino acids long. The CDR3 region has the DNA TGTGCCAGCAGCTTTAGTAAGACATTAACTGTGAACATGTCCCAGCATTTT. It specifies CASSFSKTLTVNMSQHF.

This clonotype was counted ten times or more. This chain links TRBV7-2 with TRBJ2-1; D is ambiguous. CDR1 is SGHTA and CDR2 is FQGNSA in the germline V gene. Trimming removed 2 bases at V and 7 bases at J, with 15 bases between. The CDR3 sequence is 15 residues long. The CDR3 nucleotides read TGTGCCAGCAGCTTAAACTATGACTCTTGGAATGAGCAGTTCTTC. Translating it yields CASSLNYDSWNEQFF. Looking up the rest from reference TRBV7-2 and TRBJ2-1 gives the full variable domain: GAGVSQSPSNKVTEKGKDVELRCDPISGHTALYWYRQSLGQGLEFLIYFQGNSAPDKSGLPSDRFSAERTGGSVSTLTIQRTQQEDSAVYLCASSLNYDSWNEQFFGPGTRLTVL.

This clonotype has just a few counts. This chain joins TRBV24-1 and TRBJ2-5, with TRBD2 matching over 12 bases. The germline gives CDR1 KGHDR, CDR2 SFDVKD. The length of the CDR3 is 16 residues. Losses at the gene ends were 3 bases for V and 5 bases for J; bases not matched to a gene: 6. The CDR3 is CATSDLGLAGRETQYF. CDR3 DNA sequence: TGTGCCACCAGTGATCTCGGACTAGCGGGACGGGAGACCCAGTACTTC.

This chain uses TRBV7-9 with TRBJ2-3; D not resolved. V lost 1 base, J lost 2 bases, and 10 bases lay in between. The CDR3 runs to 15 residues. Germline V CDR1 and CDR2: SEHNR, FQNEAQ (reference sequence). The CDR3 DNA reads as TGTGCCAGCAGCTTAGTGGGCCAGGCCACAGATACGCAGTATTTT. Amino acid sequence: CASSLVGQATDTQYF.